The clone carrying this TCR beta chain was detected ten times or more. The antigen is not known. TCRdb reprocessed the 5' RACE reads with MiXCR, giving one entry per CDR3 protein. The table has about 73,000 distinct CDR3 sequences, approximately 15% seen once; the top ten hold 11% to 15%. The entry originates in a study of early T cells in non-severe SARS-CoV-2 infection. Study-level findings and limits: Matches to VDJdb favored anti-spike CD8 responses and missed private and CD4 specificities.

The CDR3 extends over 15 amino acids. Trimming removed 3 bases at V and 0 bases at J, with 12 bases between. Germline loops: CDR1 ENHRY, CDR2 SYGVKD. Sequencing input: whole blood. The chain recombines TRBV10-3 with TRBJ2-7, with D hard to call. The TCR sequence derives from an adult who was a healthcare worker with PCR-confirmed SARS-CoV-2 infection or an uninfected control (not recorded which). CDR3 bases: TGTGCCATCAGTGACCTGAGGACGAGCTCCTACGAGCAGTACTTC. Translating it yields CAISDLRTSSYEQYF.